This T cell receptor (beta chain) emerged from a study of T cell responses to AZD1222 COVID-19 vaccine. Study-wide results and limits: Clonal diversity was possibly underestimated, and white British individuals and females predominated among donors. Two doses of AZD1222 preceded a rise in Spike-specific TCR breadth and depth.

TCRdb's table, derived via immunoSEQ multiplex PCR, lists solely in-frame clones and lacks some. This table holds 100,000 to 150,000 clones, more than 80% found once. Note on this clone: Its antigen is not known.

Sequencing used peripheral blood, obtained on day 0 of AZD1222 vaccination. The sequence was collected from an adult in good health.

The CDR3 loop is CASSPWDSLSGNTIYF. Written as DNA, the CDR3 is TGTGCCAGCAGCCCCTGGGACAGTCTGTCTGGAAACACCATATATTTT. The genes are TRBV9 and TRBJ1-3; 7 bases are shared with TRBD1. Germline loops: CDR1 SGDLS, CDR2 YYNGEE. The CDR3 length is 16 residues. The ends lost 4 bases at V and 1 base at J; junction bases unmatched: 8.